A selection of T cell receptor beta chains follows, all from one sample in a study of cytomegalovirus exposure and HLA in healthy donors. Clones were read by immunoSEQ multiplex PCR, and TCRdb kept only the in-frame ones, dropping some. The table records approximately 130,000 clones, about three quarters of them present only once. The specimen sequenced was PBMCs. All receptors derive from a female donor in good health and CMV-seropositive. Each CDR3 is given with its conserved first and last residue. D genes are given only for firm matches. Expanded clones are given a class, and other clones once, few, many or no size at all.

j_call	v_call	cdr3_length	d_call	clone_size	cdr3_nt	cdr3_aa
TRBJ2-1	TRBV29-1	10	NA	NA	TGCAGCGCTATACGGAATGAGCAGTTCTTC	CSAIRNEQFF
TRBJ2-1	TRBV2	15	TRBD2	NA	TGTGCCAGAACCGGGACTAGCAATGGAAACAATGAGCAGTTCTTC	CARTGTSNGNNEQFF
TRBJ1-4	TRBV7-9	13	NA	once	TGTGCCAGCAGCAGACAGGCTAATGAAAAACTGTTTTTT	CASSRQANEKLFF
TRBJ1-1	TRBV19	13	TRBD1	NA	TGTGCCAGTAGCGACAGGGTGAACACTGAAGCTTTCTTT	CASSDRVNTEAFF
TRBJ2-7	TRBV29-1	13	TRBD1	NA	TGCAGCGCCGGGACAGGGGGGTCCTACGAGCAGTACTTC	CSAGTGGSYEQYF
TRBJ1-1	TRBV7-2	16	NA	NA	TGTGCCAGCAGCTTAAGCGGGGGCGTTATGAACACTGAAGCTTTCTTT	CASSLSGGVMNTEAFF
TRBJ2-5	TRBV21-1	16	NA	NA	TGTGCCAGCAGCTTACATATGGGACAGGCCCAAGAGACCCAGTACTTC	CASSLHMGQAQETQYF
TRBJ2-2	TRBV9	14	TRBD2	NA	TGTGCCAGCAGTAATCTAGCGGGGACCGGGGAGCTGTTTTTT	CASSNLAGTGELFF
TRBJ2-1	TRBV6-7	16	NA	NA	TGTGCCAGCAGCTACCGAGCGGTAAGCTCCTACAATGAGCAGTTCTTC	CASSYRAVSSYNEQFF
TRBJ2-7	TRBV25-1	15	NA	NA	TGTGCCAGCAGTGGGGTGCCGGGAAGCTCCTACGAGCAGTACTTC	CASSGVPGSSYEQYF
TRBJ1-2	TRBV28	15	TRBD1	NA	TGTGCCAGCAGTCCGGGACAGGTAGCCAACTATGGCTACACCTTC	CASSPGQVANYGYTF
TRBJ1-5	TRBV10-2	16	TRBD1	once	TGCGCCAGCAGTCCGGACAGGTGGAGCCCAGGTCAGCCCCAGCATTTT	CASSPDRWSPGQPQHF
TRBJ2-7	TRBV5-6	14	NA	NA	TGTGCCAGCAGCTTGGGGCCATTATCCAGCGAGCAGTACTTC	CASSLGPLSSEQYF
TRBJ2-3	TRBV10-1	16	TRBD2	NA	TGCGCCAGCAGTGAGGGGACTAGCGCTGGGACAGATACGCAGTATTTT	CASSEGTSAGTDTQYF
TRBJ2-3	TRBV7-9	13	NA	NA	TGTGCCAGCAGCTTGGGCATCACAGATACGCAGTATTTT	CASSLGITDTQYF
TRBJ1-5	TRBV4-2	15	TRBD1	NA	TGTGCCAGCAGCCAAGCCGGGACAGGGGATCAGCCCCAGCATTTT	CASSQAGTGDQPQHF
TRBJ2-3	TRBV11-1	13	NA	NA	TGTGCCAGCAGCTTGGGACTCCCAGATACGCAGTATTTT	CASSLGLPDTQYF
TRBJ1-2	TRBV6-1	13	TRBD1	NA	TGTGCCAGCAGAATGACAGGGGGACATGGCTACACCTTC	CASRMTGGHGYTF
TRBJ2-7	TRBV19	11	TRBD2	NA	TGTGCCAGTAGCCTCGGGGGGGAGCAGTACTTC	CASSLGGEQYF
TRBJ2-2	TRBV2	18	TRBD2	NA	TGTGCCAGCAGCCCTACGAGACTAGCGGGGGGAAGTAACGGGGAGCTGTTTTTT	CASSPTRLAGGSNGELFF
TRBJ1-2	TRBV7-9	17	TRBD1	NA	TGTGCCAGCAGTCCAGGGGGCGCAGGATTGTTTTTAGGTGGCTACACCTTC	CASSPGGAGLFLGGYTF
TRBJ1-4	TRBV4-2	16	TRBD1	NA	TGTGCCAGCAGCCAAGCCCAGGGGGCGGAAAATGAAAAACTGTTTTTT	CASSQAQGAENEKLFF